These T cell receptor beta chains were read from a single sample in a study of T cell responses to AZD1222 COVID-19 vaccine. Sequencing used immunoSEQ multiplex PCR; TCRdb keeps in-frame clones, though not all of them. The data show 53,000 or so clones, with more than 70% seen just once and roughly a fifth held by the top ten. The sequences come from peripheral blood, collected on day 0 of MenACWY control vaccination. These receptor sequences come from an adult in good health. The CDR3 runs from the conserved cysteine through the conserved F or W. The D gene is left open where the match is weak. Only some rows state a clone size, as once, few, many or a class for expanded clones.

D | J | size | length | V | CDR3 | DNA
TRBD1 | TRBJ1-2 | - | 15 | TRBV5-1 | CASSGLQGANYGYTF | TGCGCCAGCAGCGGGTTACAGGGGGCTAACTATGGCTACACCTTC
- | TRBJ1-5 | - | 14 | TRBV7-8 | CASSLGDYNQPQHF | TGTGCCAGCAGCTTAGGGGACTACAATCAGCCCCAGCATTTT
- | TRBJ2-3 | once | 15 | TRBV19 | CASSIRLTSTDTQYF | TGTGCCAGTAGTATAAGGCTGACTAGCACAGATACGCAGTATTTT
TRBD2 | TRBJ2-7 | - | 16 | TRBV27 | CASSLSRRESSYEQYF | TGTGCCAGCAGTTTATCTAGGCGGGAGTCCTCCTACGAGCAGTACTTC
- | TRBJ2-1 | few | 13 | TRBV6-5 | CASRNDRYNEQFF | TGTGCCAGCAGAAATGACAGGTACAATGAGCAGTTCTTC
TRBD1 | TRBJ1-1 | once | 17 | TRBV19 | CASSIARPGQGGPEAFF | TGTGCCAGTAGTATAGCCCGGCCGGGACAGGGGGGCCCTGAAGCTTTCTTT
TRBD2 | TRBJ2-3 | - | 15 | TRBV5-1 | CASSSSGRAPDTQYF | TGCGCCAGCAGCTCGAGCGGGAGGGCCCCAGATACGCAGTATTTT
TRBD1 | TRBJ2-1 | - | 16 | TRBV28 | CASSLSDRVRYNEQFF | TGTGCCAGCAGTTTATCGGACAGGGTGCGCTACAATGAGCAGTTCTTC
TRBD2 | TRBJ2-7 | - | 14 | TRBV5-1 | CASSGGGSSYEQYF | TGCGCCAGCAGCGGGGGAGGGAGCTCCTACGAGCAGTACTTC
TRBD1 | TRBJ1-3 | - | 17 | TRBV4-2 | CASSQDLQGVGGNTIYF | TGTGCCAGCAGCCAAGACTTACAGGGGGTAGGTGGAAACACCATATATTTT
TRBD2 | TRBJ2-1 | once | 15 | TRBV6-6 | CATSGRTSGNNEQFF | TGTGCCACCTCTGGGAGGACTAGCGGGAACAATGAGCAGTTCTTC
- | TRBJ2-7 | few | 11 | TRBV5-8 | CASSYGAEQYF | TGTGCCAGCAGCTATGGCGCCGAGCAGTACTTC
- | TRBJ2-7 | once | 13 | TRBV19 | CASSIDSFYEQYF | TGTGCCAGTAGTATAGATTCCTTCTACGAGCAGTACTTC
- | TRBJ2-7 | - | 16 | TRBV7-9 | CASSLSAGGSTYEQYF | TGTGCCAGCAGCCTATCCGCCGGTGGGAGTACCTACGAGCAGTACTTC
- | TRBJ2-7 | - | 13 | TRBV7-9 | CASSLGRASEQYF | TGTGCCAGCAGTCTAGGCAGGGCCTCTGAGCAGTACTTC
TRBD2 | TRBJ2-7 | - | 13 | TRBV5-5 | CASSWTSAYEQYF | TGTGCCAGCAGCTGGACTAGCGCCTACGAGCAGTACTTC
TRBD2 | TRBJ2-1 | - | 15 | TRBV6-5 | CASSYFQRGNNEQFF | TGTGCCAGCAGTTACTTCCAGCGGGGGAACAATGAGCAGTTCTTC
- | TRBJ2-5 | - | 13 | TRBV14 | CASSQWSGETQYF | TGTGCCAGCTCGCAATGGTCGGGAGAGACCCAGTACTTC
TRBD1 | TRBJ2-2 | - | 14 | TRBV30 | CAWSANRGNGELFF | TGTGCCTGGAGTGCCAACAGGGGGAACGGGGAGCTGTTTTTT
TRBD1 | TRBJ1-6 | few | 15 | TRBV28 | CASSWTDREDSPLHF | TGTGCCAGCAGCTGGACAGACAGGGAGGATTCACCCCTCCACTTT
- | TRBJ1-1 | - | 15 | TRBV7-9 | CASSSPAGVNTEAFF | TGTGCCAGCAGCTCCCCCGCAGGGGTGAACACTGAAGCTTTCTTT
- | TRBJ1-1 | - | 16 | TRBV10-3 | CAISEPKGGRVTEAFF | TGTGCCATCAGTGAGCCCAAGGGGGGGCGGGTCACTGAAGCTTTCTTT
TRBD1 | TRBJ2-1 | - | 16 | TRBV19 | CASSITAGGADNEQFF | TGTGCCAGTAGTATCACCGCAGGGGGCGCGGACAATGAGCAGTTCTTC
TRBD2 | TRBJ2-3 | once | 18 | TRBV4-1 | CASSQEFTASGTTDTQYF | TGCGCCAGCAGCCAAGAATTTACGGCTAGCGGGACCACAGATACGCAGTATTTT
TRBD2 | TRBJ2-1 | - | 15 | TRBV4-3 | CASSQDPGGPIEQFF | TGCGCCAGCAGCCAAGATCCGGGAGGGCCTATTGAGCAGTTCTTC
- | TRBJ2-7 | - | 14 | TRBV4-1 | CASSQAEGPYEQYF | TGCGCCAGCAGCCAAGCCGAGGGGCCCTACGAGCAGTACTTC